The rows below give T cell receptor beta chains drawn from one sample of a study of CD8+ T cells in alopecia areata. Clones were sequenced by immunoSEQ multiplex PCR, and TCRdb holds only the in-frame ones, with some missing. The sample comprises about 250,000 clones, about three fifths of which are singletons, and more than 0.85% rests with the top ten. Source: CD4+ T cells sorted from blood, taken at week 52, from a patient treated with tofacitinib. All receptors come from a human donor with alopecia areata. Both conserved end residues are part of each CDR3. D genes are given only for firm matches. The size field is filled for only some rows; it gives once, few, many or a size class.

TGCAGCGTTGATACCCCGGGGAACATTCAGTACTTC,CSVDTPGNIQYF,.,TRBV29-1,TRBJ2-4,.,12
TGTGCCTGGAGTTTTGGGGGATTGAACACTGAAGCTTTCTTT,CAWSFGGLNTEAFF,.,TRBV30,TRBJ1-1,few,14
TGTGCCAGCAGCTCGTCGGAAAGAGGTCCTTTCTCTGGAAACACCATATATTTT,CASSSSERGPFSGNTIYF,.,TRBV7-9,TRBJ1-3,.,18
TGTGCCAGCAGCTCAGACTCTGGGGCCAACGTCCTGACTTTC,CASSSDSGANVLTF,.,TRBV7-9,TRBJ2-6,few,14
TGTGCCATACACGGGGGGCCGGGGGAGACCCAGTACTTC,CAIHGGPGETQYF,.,TRBV6-5,TRBJ2-5,.,13
TGCAGCGGGATGGGACAGGGAGAAAACTATGGCTACACCTTC,CSGMGQGENYGYTF,TRBD1,TRBV29-1,TRBJ1-2,once,14
TGTGCCACCAGCCCCCCCGCCAAAGAGACCCAGTACTTC,CATSPPAKETQYF,.,TRBV15,TRBJ2-5,.,13
TGTGCCTGGAGTGGGCACATGAACACCGGGGAGCTGTTTTTT,CAWSGHMNTGELFF,.,TRBV30,TRBJ2-2,.,14
TGTGCTAGTGGTTTGGACCTGAGGGAGTCCTATGGCTACACCTTC,CASGLDLRESYGYTF,.,TRBV12-5,TRBJ1-2,.,15
TGCGCCAGCAGCCAAGAACGAGGTTATAGCAATCAGCCCCAGCATTTT,CASSQERGYSNQPQHF,.,TRBV4-3,TRBJ1-5,.,16